These 16 T cell receptor beta chains share one sample of origin, sequenced in a study of T cells in Graves' hyperthyroidism and ophthalmopathy. Amplification of TCR beta CDR3 regions used RNA as the template. The HTBI set primed first-round TCR CDR3 RT-PCR. MiXCR was run by TCRdb on the multiplex PCR reads, yielding one entry per CDR3 protein. The table lists approximately 400,000 distinct CDR3 sequences, 14% to 15% of them singletons, with around a third in the top ten. Sequencing used blood. These TCRs come from a woman in her twenties or thirties with Graves' hyperthyroidism.

This clonotype turned up a few times. V is TRBV3-1 and J is TRBJ2-2; no clear D gene. CDR1 is LGHDT, CDR2 YNNKEL, per germline (reference sequence). Trimming took 6 bases from V and 2 from J, leaving 16 bases between them. The CDR3 consists of 16 residues. The CDR3 DNA is TGTGCCAGCAGACACGAATTCGCATCCAACACCGGGGAGCTGTTTTTT. This sequence encodes CASRHEFASNTGELFF.

This chain connects TRBV19 to TRBJ2-7; 7 bases are shared with TRBD1. This CDR3 is 12 amino acids long. Germline trimming cut 5 bases from V and 5 bases from J; bases unmatched to any gene: 3. Germline V gene sequence: CDR1 LNHDA, CDR2 SQIVND (reference sequence). CDR3 sequence (DNA): TGTGCCAGTAGTGACAGGGTGAACGAGCAGTACTTC. Translated, it gives CASSDRVNEQYF.

This clonotype was detected many times. The chain is built from TRBV28 and TRBJ2-5, with TRBD1 matching over 9 bases. The ends lost 4 bases at V and 5 bases at J; junction bases unmatched: 11. Germline CDR1 reads MDHEN; CDR2 reads SYDVKM. This CDR3 has 16 residues. CDR3 protein: CASSSFGNRGQETQYF. CDR3 nucleotides: TGTGCCAGCAGTTCCTTCGGGAACAGGGGGCAGGAGACCCAGTACTTC.

The CDR3 loop reads CASSQDWTGSSEQYF. CDR3 in DNA: TGTGCCAGCAGCCAAGACTGGACAGGGTCTTCCGAGCAGTACTTC. V usage is TRBV4-2 and J usage is TRBJ2-7; the match to TRBD1 covers 8 bases. The CDR3 length is 15 residues. CDR1 LGHNA and CDR2 YNFKEQ come from the germline V gene. J gave up 6 bases and V 0 bases, and 7 bases lay outside the gene matches.

This clonotype was seen repeatedly, ten times or more. The V gene is TRBV3-1, the J gene TRBJ1-6; no definite D call. Trimming removed 0 bases from V and 10 bases from J, with 16 bases in between. The CDR3 is 16 amino acids. Germline V gene data show CDR1 as LGHDT and CDR2 as YNNKEL (reference sequence). CDR3 sequence: CASSQDDSGAESPLHF. The CDR3 DNA follows: TGTGCCAGCAGCCAAGATGACTCGGGAGCCGAATCACCCCTCCACTTT.

The chain employs TRBV9 and TRBJ2-1, with 7 bases identical to TRBD2. The CDR3 sequence is 15 residues long. V lost 0 bases to trimming and J lost 1 base; unmatched junction nucleotides: 1. Germline V CDR1 and CDR2: SGDLS, YYNGEE. CDR3 sequence (DNA): TGTGCCAGCAGCGTAGGCGGGGGATCCTACAATGAGCAGTTCTTC. Residues: CASSVGGGSYNEQFF.

This clonotype was seen repeatedly, ten times or more. The genes are TRBV3-1 and TRBJ2-1; D gene uncertain. With 1 base removed from V and 9 bases from J, the gap between germline ends came to 10 bases. CDR3 length: 13 amino acids. CDR1 is LGHDT and CDR2 is YNNKEL in the germline V gene (reference sequence). The CDR3 nucleotides are TGTGCCAGCAGCCAAGGACTTAATGGTGAGCAGTTCTTC. It encodes CASSQGLNGEQFF.

This clonotype was picked up many times. The chain combines TRBV6-1 with TRBJ2-7, with 9 bases matching TRBD1. The CDR3 length is 15 residues. CDR1 is MNHNS, CDR2 SASEGT, per germline. Trimming removed 5 bases from V and 4 bases from J; junction bases left unmatched: 9. The DNA for the CDR3 is TGTGCCAGCAGTCCCTCGGGACAGGGATCTTACGAGCAGTACTTC. It yields the protein CASSPSGQGSYEQYF.

The V call is TRBV7-6, the J call TRBJ2-5, with D possibly matching TRBD2 (7 bases). Deletions cut 0 bases from V and 1 base from J, with 12 bases between. CDR3 length: 16 residues. Germline V gene sequence: CDR1 SGHVS, CDR2 FNYEAQ. The chain's CDR3 is CASSLAEGGVQETQYF. The CDR3 nucleotides are TGTGCCAGCAGCTTAGCGGAGGGGGGGGTCCAAGAGACCCAGTACTTC.

The V call is TRBV13, the J call TRBJ1-1; weak D call: TRBD1 (6 bases). CDR1 and CDR2 (germline): PRHDT, FYEKMQ (reference sequence). The CDR3 has 17 residues. V was pared by 0 bases and J by 1 base, with 15 bases between. The CDR3 DNA follows: TGTGCCAGCAGCTTAGGCTACTCCCCAGGGGAGAACACTGAAGCTTTCTTT. Amino acids: CASSLGYSPGENTEAFF.

This clonotype was seen ten or more times. The chain recombines TRBV5-1 with TRBJ1-1, with TRBD1 matching 10 bases. This CDR3 has 16 residues. With V trimmed by 0 bases and J by 5 bases, 7 bases remained unmatched. CDR1 SGHRS and CDR2 YFSETQ come from the germline V gene. The DNA of the CDR3 is TGCGCCAGCAGCTTGGGACAGGGGGCGATGAGGACTGAAGCTTTCTTT. It translates to CASSLGQGAMRTEAFF.

This clonotype was counted a few times. The chain couples TRBV7-9 to TRBJ2-1; D remains unclear. CDR1 and CDR2 from the germline V gene are SEHNR and FQNEAQ (reference sequence). The CDR3 spans 12 residues. Trimming stripped 7 bases from V and 8 bases from J, with 12 bases between. CDR3 loop: CASTLGADEQFF. The CDR3 DNA is TGTGCCAGCACCCTTGGTGCGGATGAGCAGTTCTTC.

This clonotype was seen many times. J is TRBJ2-3 and V is TRBV7-8; D is unclear. This CDR3 contains 14 residues. Per the germline V gene, CDR1 is SGHVS and CDR2 is FQNEAQ. The V end was cut by 5 bases, the J end by 6 bases, with 15 bases between. The CDR3 DNA reads TGTGCCAGCAGCCCGACCACATGGAGCGATACGCAGTATTTT. Translated: CASSPTTWSDTQYF.

This chain joins TRBV27 and TRBJ2-7; D gene unclear. V was trimmed by 8 bases and J by 2 bases, leaving 16 bases between them. The CDR3 runs 14 residues. Germline V gene data show CDR1 as MNHEY and CDR2 as SMNVEV (reference sequence). The CDR3 DNA reads as TGTGCCAGCTCGGAGAAGCCGGTAACCTACGAGCAGTACTTC. This encodes CASSEKPVTYEQYF.

This clonotype appeared many times. V and J are TRBV28 and TRBJ1-2, with 12 nucleotides matching TRBD1. Germline V gene lookup returns CDR1 MDHEN and CDR2 SYDVKM. This CDR3 is built from 15 residues. V gave up 4 bases and J gave up 7 bases; unmatched junction bases: 7. CDR3 region: CASSSGQGAGGGYTF. CDR3 coding DNA: TGTGCCAGCAGTTCGGGACAGGGGGCGGGAGGTGGCTACACCTTC.

At least ten counts were recorded for this clonotype. The chain couples TRBV27 to TRBJ1-1; 8 bases are a match to TRBD1. Germline V CDR1 and CDR2: MNHEY, SMNVEV (reference sequence). CDR3 length equals 16 residues. V lost 2 bases to trimming and J lost 0 bases; unmatched junction nucleotides: 5. The CDR3 sequence is CASSLTRTGMNTEAFF. The CDR3 DNA is TGTGCCAGCAGTTTAACCCGGACAGGGATGAACACTGAAGCTTTCTTT.